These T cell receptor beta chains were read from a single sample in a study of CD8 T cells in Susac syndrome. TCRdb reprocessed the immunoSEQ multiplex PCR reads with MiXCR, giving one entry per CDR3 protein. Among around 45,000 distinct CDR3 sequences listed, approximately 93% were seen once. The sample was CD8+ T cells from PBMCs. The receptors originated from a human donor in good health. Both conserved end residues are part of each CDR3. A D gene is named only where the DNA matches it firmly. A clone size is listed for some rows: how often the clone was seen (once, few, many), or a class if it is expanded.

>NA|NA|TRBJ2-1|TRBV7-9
CASSPYRDSYNEQFF
TGTGCCAGCAGCCCATACCGGGACTCCTACAATGAGCAGTTCTTC
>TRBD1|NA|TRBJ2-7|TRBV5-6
CASSFGTGGAEQYF
TGTGCCAGCAGCTTCGGGACAGGGGGTGCCGAGCAGTACTTC
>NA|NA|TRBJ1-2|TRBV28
CASRTQLYGEGGYTF
TGTGCCAGCAGAACCCAACTTTATGGGGAGGGTGGCTACACCTTC
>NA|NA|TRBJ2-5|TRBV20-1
CSAENRDTLYQETQYF
TGCAGTGCCGAAAACCGGGACACCTTGTACCAAGAGACCCAGTACTTC
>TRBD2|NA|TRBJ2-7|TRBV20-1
CSAPGLAYEQYF
TGCAGTGCCCCTGGACTAGCCTACGAGCAGTACTTC
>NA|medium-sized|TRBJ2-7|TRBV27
CASSSSYEQYF
TGTGCCAGCAGCTCCTCCTACGAGCAGTACTTC
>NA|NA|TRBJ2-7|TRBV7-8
CASSPPEGSYEQYF
TGTGCCAGCAGCCCCCCGGAGGGTTCCTACGAGCAGTACTTC
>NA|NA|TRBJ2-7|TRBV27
CASSPIEGSYEQYF
TGTGCCAGCAGTCCCATTGAAGGGAGTTACGAGCAGTACTTC
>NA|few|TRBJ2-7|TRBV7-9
CASSLGGRAYEQYF
TGTGCCAGCAGCTTAGGGGGGCGGGCCTACGAGCAGTACTTC
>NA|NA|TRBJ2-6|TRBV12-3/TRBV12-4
CASLQFSGANVLTF
TGTGCCAGTCTCCAGTTCTCTGGGGCCAACGTCCTGACTTTC
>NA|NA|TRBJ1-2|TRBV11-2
CASSLGRAETF
TGTGCCAGCAGCTTAGGCAGGGCGGAGACCTTC
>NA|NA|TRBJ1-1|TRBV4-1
CASSQDRGVGTEAFF
TGCGCCAGCAGCCAAGATCGGGGTGTTGGCACTGAAGCTTTCTTT